This record covers a single T cell receptor beta chain. Its antigen is still unknown. The sample comes from a study of shared clonotypes between healthy human individuals. Turning to the study itself: CD8 memory received one plate per donor, CD8 naive two, CD4 memory three and CD4 naive three. The study's findings and limits: Memory subsets generally showed smaller estimated richness than naive subsets did.

Trimming pared 6 bases from V and 3 bases from J, leaving 18 bases between. The germline V gene encodes CDR1 SGHRS and CDR2 YFSETQ. The CDR3 is 15 residues long. TCRdb's copy holds only in-frame clones and misses some; the assay was immunoSEQ multiplex PCR. Found here are about 2 million clones, around 95% of them singletons; the top ten hold more than 0.1%. The sequence was collected from a man younger than 35 in good health. The chain combines TRBV5-1 with TRBJ2-5, with D perhaps TRBD2 (5 bases). Sequenced sample: naive CD4+ T cells sorted from blood. Sample subset: CD45RA+ positively selected. The CDR3 sequence: CASTFGLVWEETQYF. CDR3 in DNA: TGCGCCAGCACCTTCGGACTCGTATGGGAAGAGACCCAGTACTTC.